The 3 T cell receptor beta chains given below trace back to one sample, sequenced in a study of blood T cell repertoires in COVID-19. Measured with immunoSEQ multiplex PCR; TCRdb has only the in-frame clones, and not every one. The sample has a few hundred thousand clones, 80% to 90% seen once; the top ten hold more than 0.95%. Sequenced: peripheral blood. The receptors stem from a man in his forties with acute or convalescent COVID-19.

The chain has TRBV7-2 and TRBJ2-1, with 12 bases fitting TRBD2. CDR3 length: 15 residues. The germline CDR1 and CDR2 sequences are SGHTA and FQGNSA. V was clipped by 5 bases and J by 8 bases; unmatched bases: 7. In nucleotides, the CDR3 is TGTGCCAGCAGCCCCAGACTAGCGGGAGCCCATGAGCAGTTCTTC. Translated, it gives CASSPRLAGAHEQFF.

This chain links TRBV20-1 with TRBJ2-1; no reliable D call. The ends were cut back, 7 bases at V and 0 bases at J, with 4 bases in the middle. This CDR3 spans 11 amino acids. The V gene's germline CDR1 is DFQATT and CDR2 SNEGSKA (reference sequence). In DNA, the CDR3 is TGCAGTGGACACTCCTACAATGAGCAGTTCTTC. Its protein is CSGHSYNEQFF.

This rearrangement joins TRBV3-1 (or the pseudogene TRBV3-2) to TRBJ2-7; 11 positions agree with TRBD1. The CDR3 contains 15 residues. Germline loops: CDR1 LGHDT, CDR2 YNNKEL (reference sequence). V lost 4 bases, J lost 3 bases, and 5 bases stayed unmatched. The CDR3 loop is CASSLRDRGIYEQYF. The DNA of the CDR3 is TGTGCCAGCAGCCTCCGGGACAGGGGGATCTACGAGCAGTACTTC.